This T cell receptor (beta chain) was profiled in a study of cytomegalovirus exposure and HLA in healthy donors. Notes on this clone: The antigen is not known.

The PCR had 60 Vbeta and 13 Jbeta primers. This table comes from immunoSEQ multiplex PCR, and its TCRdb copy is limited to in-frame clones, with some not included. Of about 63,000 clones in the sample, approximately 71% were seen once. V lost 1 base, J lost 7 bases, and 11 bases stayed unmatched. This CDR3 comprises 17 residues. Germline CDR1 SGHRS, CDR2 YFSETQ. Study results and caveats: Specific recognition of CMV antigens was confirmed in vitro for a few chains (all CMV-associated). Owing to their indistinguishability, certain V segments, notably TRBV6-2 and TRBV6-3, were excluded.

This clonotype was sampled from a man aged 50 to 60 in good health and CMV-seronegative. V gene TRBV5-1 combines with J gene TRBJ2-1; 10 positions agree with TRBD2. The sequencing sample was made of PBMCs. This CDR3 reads CASSLTSVAGGRNEQFF. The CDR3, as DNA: TGCGCCAGCAGCTTGACCTCCGTAGCGGGGGGCCGGAATGAGCAGTTCTTC.